The sequence of this T cell receptor beta chain was determined in a study of T cells in Graves' hyperthyroidism and ophthalmopathy. Remarks on this clonotype: Its antigen is as yet unknown.

Patients showing uncontrolled infection, other autoimmune disease, pregnancy or lactation were ineligible. Whole-study results and caveats: Ophthalmopathy got predicted by the model a median around six months before its onset.

The ends lost 1 base at V and 0 bases at J; junction bases unmatched: 8. CDR1 and CDR2 (germline): LGHDT, YNNKEL (reference sequence). The CDR3 is made up of 19 amino acids. RNA transcripts gave rise to amplified TCR beta CDR3 regions. HTBI primers were used for first-round RT-PCR of the TCR CDR3. TCRdb processed the multiplex PCR reads anew with MiXCR; each CDR3 protein has one entry. The repertoire holds 300,000 to 500,000 distinct CDR3 sequences, approximately 15% seen once, with approximately 32% in the top ten. The clonotype originates from a woman between 25 and 40 years old with Graves' hyperthyroidism. The sequenced sample was blood. The chain links TRBV3-1 to TRBJ2-6; the match to TRBD2 covers 8 bases. Written as DNA, the CDR3 is TGTGCCAGCAGCCAAGTGTTCGGGAGGGGCAACTCTGGGGCCAACGTCCTGACTTTC. This translates into CASSQVFGRGNSGANVLTF. Full variable domain (outside the CDR3, taken from reference TRBV3-1 and TRBJ2-6): DTAVSQTPKYLVTQMGNDKSIKCEQNLGHDTMYWYKQDSKKFLKIMFSYNNKELIINETVPNRFSPKSPDKAHLNLHINSLELGDSAVYFCASSQVFGRGNSGANVLTFGAGSRLTVL.